This T cell receptor (beta chain) was profiled in a study of PD-1 blockade in classical Hodgkin lymphoma. Profiling relied on immunoSEQ multiplex PCR, and the TCRdb table lists in-frame clones only, not all of them. The sample carries about 3,000 clones, 70% to 80% recorded once. Every single patient, without exception, relapsed after autologous stem cell transplantation, and brentuximab vedotin exposure varied. The study isolated CD8+ T cells from thawed PBMCs by magnetic negative selection. The V end was cut by 6 bases, the J end by 6 bases, with 19 bases between. This CDR3 contains 15 residues. Germline loops: CDR1 MDHEN, CDR2 SYDVKM. General study points: The CD4+ diversity rise by C4D1 was clearest in complete responders.

In regard to this clone: Its antigen is unidentified.

The sequence was obtained from a human donor with classical Hodgkin lymphoma. The rearrangement joins TRBV28 to TRBJ2-3, with a tentative D call TRBD2 (5 bases). Material: CD8+ T cells from blood, obtained at baseline. The CDR3 is CASRRGPVLQDTQYF. CDR3 sequence (DNA): TGTGCCAGCAGACGCGGGCCCGTGTTACAGGATACGCAGTATTTT.